The sequence of this TCR beta chain was determined in a study of blood T cell repertoires in COVID-19. Across the whole study: The samples span acute and convalescent COVID-19 from the United States, Italy and Spain.

This CDR3 contains 18 residues. V lost 6 bases and J lost 0; bases outside the gene matches: 11. Germline CDR1 LGHDT, CDR2 YNNKEL (reference sequence). TCRdb's copy holds only in-frame clones and misses some; the assay was immunoSEQ multiplex PCR. Here the sample spans hundreds of thousands of clones, 87% being singletons. The specimen sequenced was peripheral blood. This chain links TRBV3-1 (or the pseudogene TRBV3-2) with TRBJ2-2; 9 bases fit TRBD1. The clonotype originates from a woman aged 45-65 years with COVID-19, enrolled during active disease. The CDR3 coding sequence is TGTGCCAGCAGTCATACGACAGGGGGGGGAGCGAACACCGGGGAGCTGTTTTTT. It yields the protein CASSHTTGGGANTGELFF.